This T cell receptor (beta chain) appears in the sequencing data of a study of blood T cell repertoires in COVID-19. Libraries were prepared by immunoSEQ multiplex PCR; TCRdb keeps only in-frame clonotypes and omits some of them. The table includes approximately 180,000 clones, 89% detected once. Self-reported history from a screening survey and questionnaire set each donor's cohort. This clone was seen a single time. The CDR3 totals 15 residues. Trimming cost V 3 bases and J 6 bases; bases outside gene matches: 7. Germline V gene sequence: CDR1 LNHDA, CDR2 SQIVND (reference sequence). The chain uses TRBV19 and TRBJ2-1, with 8 nucleotides matching TRBD2. This clonotype was sampled from a woman aged 40-49 years with acute COVID-19. Sequencing was done on a sample of PBMCs or T cells enriched from blood (not recorded which). The CDR3 reads CASSMVRGAINEQFF. CDR3 coding DNA: TGTGCCAGTAGTATGGTGCGGGGGGCCATCAATGAGCAGTTCTTC.